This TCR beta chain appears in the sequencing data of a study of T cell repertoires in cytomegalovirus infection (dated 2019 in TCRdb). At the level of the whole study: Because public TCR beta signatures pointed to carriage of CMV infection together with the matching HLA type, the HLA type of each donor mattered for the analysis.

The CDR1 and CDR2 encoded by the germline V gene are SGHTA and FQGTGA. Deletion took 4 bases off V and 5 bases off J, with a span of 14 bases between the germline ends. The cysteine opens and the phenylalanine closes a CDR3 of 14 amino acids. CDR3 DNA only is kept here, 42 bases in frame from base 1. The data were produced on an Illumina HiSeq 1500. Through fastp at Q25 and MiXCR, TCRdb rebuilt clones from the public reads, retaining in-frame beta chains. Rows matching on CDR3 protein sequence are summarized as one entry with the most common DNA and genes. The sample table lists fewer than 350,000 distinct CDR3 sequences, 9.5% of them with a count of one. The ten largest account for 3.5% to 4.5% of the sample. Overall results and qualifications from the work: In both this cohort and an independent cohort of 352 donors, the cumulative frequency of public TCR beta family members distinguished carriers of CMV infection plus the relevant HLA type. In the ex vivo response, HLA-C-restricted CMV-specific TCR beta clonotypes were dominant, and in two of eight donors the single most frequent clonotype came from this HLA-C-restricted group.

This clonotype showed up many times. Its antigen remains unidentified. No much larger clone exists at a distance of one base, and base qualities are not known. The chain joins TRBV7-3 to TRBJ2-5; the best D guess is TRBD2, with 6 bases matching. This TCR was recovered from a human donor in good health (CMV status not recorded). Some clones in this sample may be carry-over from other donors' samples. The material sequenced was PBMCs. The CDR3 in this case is CASSSGTGGETQYF. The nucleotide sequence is TGTGCCAGCAGCTCCGGGACTGGGGGGGAGACCCAGTACTTC. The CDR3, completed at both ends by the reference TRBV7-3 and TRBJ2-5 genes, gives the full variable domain GAGVSQTPSNKVTEKGKYVELRCDPISGHTALYWYRQSLGQGPEFLIYFQGTGAADDSGLPNDRFFAVRPEGSVSTLKIQRTERGDSAVYLCASSSGTGGETQYFGPGTRLLVL.